This record covers a single T cell receptor beta chain. Profiling relied on immunoSEQ multiplex PCR, and the TCRdb table lists in-frame clones only, not all of them. The top ten clones hold 2.5% to 3.5% of a sample with roughly 380,000 clones, roughly 87% of them seen once. This entry is derived from a study of blood T cell repertoires in COVID-19. As for the study in general: Samples came from the United States, Italy and Spain, spanning acute and convalescent COVID-19.

The CDR3 has 15 amino acids. The ends lost 1 base at V and 9 bases at J; junction bases unmatched: 8. Per germline, CDR1 MGHRA and CDR2 YSYEKL. Before being deemed recovered, Cohort 3 donors had two negative PCRs, clearance, or symptom resolution. What was sequenced was PBMCs or T cells enriched from blood (not recorded which). The sequence came from a woman aged 30 to 39 who had recovered from COVID-19. The chain carries TRBV4-1 and TRBJ2-3; 9 bases agree with TRBD2. The CDR3 coding sequence is TGCGCCAGCAGCCAAGGACTAGCGGTCCAGGAGACGCAGTATTTT. Its translation: CASSQGLAVQETQYF.